Each of the 21 T cell receptor beta chains below was sequenced from the same sample in a study of blood T cell repertoires in COVID-19. Generated by immunoSEQ multiplex PCR, the TCRdb table keeps only in-frame clones and is missing some. The profile shows 310,000 or so clones, roughly nine tenths of them singletons. The sample comprised peripheral blood. Every receptor here comes from a man younger than 35 who had recovered from COVID-19.

The gene calls are TRBV27 and TRBJ1-2, with a weak D call TRBD1 (6 bases). Deletions cut 0 bases from V and 1 base from J, with 12 bases between. The germline V gene has CDR1 MNHEY and CDR2 SMNVEV (reference sequence). The CDR3 totals 16 residues. CDR3 DNA: TGTGCCAGCAGTTTATCGGGGAGGGGGAATAACTATGGCTACACCTTC. Protein product: CASSLSGRGNNYGYTF.

V gene TRBV6-4 combines with J gene TRBJ2-3, with TRBD1 matching 7 bases. J was trimmed by 0 bases and V by 9 bases; bases with no gene match: 15. Germline V gives CDR1 MRHNA, CDR2 SNTAGT. CDR3 size: 17 residues. The CDR3 bases are TGTGCCAGTGCCCGGGAAGGGGGCCAGAGTAGCACAGATACGCAGTATTTT. Translating gives CASAREGGQSSTDTQYF.

The rearrangement joins TRBV6-5 to TRBJ2-7; D might be TRBD2 (6 bases). This CDR3 is 13 amino acids long. The ends were cut back, 6 bases at V and 2 bases at J, with 11 bases in the middle. Looked up from germline, CDR1 is MNHEY and CDR2 is SVGAGI. The CDR3, as DNA: TGTGCCAGCAGCGGGAGTCCGGCCTACGAGCAGTACTTC. Encoded protein: CASSGSPAYEQYF.

The V gene is TRBV30, the J gene TRBJ2-6; no clear D. The CDR3 is made up of 14 amino acids. Trimming removed 7 bases at V and 2 bases at J, with 12 bases between. Per germline, CDR1 GTSNPN and CDR2 SVGIG (reference sequence). CDR3 protein: CALPSDTGANVLTF. In nucleotides, the CDR3 is TGTGCCTTACCCAGTGATACTGGGGCCAACGTCCTGACTTTC.

The chain has TRBV6-1 and TRBJ2-1; TRBD2 matches at 8 bases. Germline CDR1 reads MNHNS; CDR2 reads SASEGT. The ends lost 3 bases at V and 8 bases at J; junction bases unmatched: 15. CDR3 length equals 17 residues. Written as DNA, the CDR3 is TGTGCCAGCAGTGAGACCCTTGAACGGGGGGGCGTCTATGAGCAGTTCTTC. Encoded protein: CASSETLERGGVYEQFF.

V and J are TRBV2 and TRBJ2-1; 11 bases line up with TRBD2. Trimming at V came to 8 bases and at J to 7 bases, leaving 16 bases not matched to a gene. Germline loops: CDR1 SNHLY, CDR2 FYNNEI. CDR3 size: 17 residues. CDR3 nucleotides: TGTGCCAGCCGCCTACTTGTACTAGCGGGAGAGTTTAATGAGCAGTTCTTC. Its protein product is CASRLLVLAGEFNEQFF.

The chain employs TRBV24-1 and TRBJ2-2; TRBD1 is a possible D gene (6 bases). The CDR3 totals 17 residues. V was trimmed by 2 bases and J by 0 bases, leaving 12 bases between them. Germline-derived CDR1 and CDR2 are KGHDR and SFDVKD. CDR3 loop: CATSDSRTVANTGELFF. CDR3 DNA sequence: TGTGCCACCAGTGATTCACGGACAGTCGCGAACACCGGGGAGCTGTTTTTT.

In this sample, this clone turned up once. The chain combines TRBV6-6 with TRBJ2-5, with 7 bases aligning to TRBD1. CDR1 is MNHNY and CDR2 is SVGAGI in the germline V gene (reference sequence). The trim removed 2 bases at V and 1 base at J, leaving 1 base unmatched. CDR3 length: 14 amino acids. CDR3 DNA: TGTGCCAGCAGTTACAGGGGGCTCCAAGAGACCCAGTACTTC. Translation gives CASSYRGLQETQYF.

J is TRBJ2-7 and V is TRBV10-3, with 8 positions matching TRBD1. Germline lookup yields CDR1 ENHRY and CDR2 SYGVKD. CDR3 length: 13 residues. Unmatched junction bases numbered 5, after V lost 4 bases and J lost 6 bases. CDR3 sequence: CAISATGTGEQYF. DNA for the CDR3: TGTGCCATCAGTGCGACAGGGACAGGCGAGCAGTACTTC.

The chain links TRBV9 to TRBJ1-2; D gene ambiguous. This CDR3 comprises 15 residues. In germline, CDR1 is SGDLS, CDR2 YYNGEE. The V end lost 4 bases, the J end lost 7 bases, and 20 bases lay between the germline ends. The CDR3 bases are TGTGCCAGCAGCCCCGCCATCTGGACGGGAGGTGGCTACACCTTC. Protein sequence: CASSPAIWTGGGYTF.

This clone was detected once. The chain uses TRBV9 and TRBJ2-2; 9 nucleotides agree with TRBD1. With V trimmed by 4 bases and J by 4 bases, 5 bases remained unmatched. This CDR3 has 15 residues. Germline CDR1 is SGDLS and CDR2 is YYNGEE. The CDR3 sequence: CASSPGQGGTGELFF. The CDR3 DNA is TGTGCCAGCAGCCCGGGACAGGGTGGCACCGGGGAGCTGTTTTTT.

The chain employs TRBV5-4 and TRBJ2-2, with no clear D. This CDR3 contains 15 residues. Germline V gene lookup returns CDR1 SGHNT and CDR2 YYREEE (reference sequence). V was clipped by 0 bases and J by 3 bases, with 9 bases between them. The CDR3 region is CASSLAATYTGELFF. As DNA, the CDR3 is TGTGCCAGCAGCTTGGCTGCGACTTACACCGGGGAGCTGTTTTTT.

The chain is built from TRBV6-8 and TRBJ2-3; 8 nucleotides line up with TRBD2. Germline trimming cut 5 bases from V and 2 bases from J; bases unmatched to any gene: 3. The CDR3 contains 14 residues. Per germline, CDR1 MNHGY and CDR2 SAAAGT. CDR3 amino acids: CASSSGRDTDTQYF. The CDR3 nucleotides read TGTGCCAGCAGTAGCGGGAGAGACACAGATACGCAGTATTTT.

In this sample, this clone turned up a few times. The genes are TRBV19 and TRBJ2-7; 12 bases fit TRBD2. Germline V gives CDR1 LNHDA, CDR2 SQIVND (reference sequence). The CDR3 is 16 residues long. V lost 4 bases and J lost 0; bases outside the gene matches: 4. CDR3 nucleotide sequence: TGTGCCAGTAGTACACCGACTAGCGGGAGCTCCTACGAGCAGTACTTC. The encoded protein is CASSTPTSGSSYEQYF.

V and J are TRBV27 and TRBJ1-1; tentative D call: TRBD1 (5 bases). Germline loops: CDR1 MNHEY, CDR2 SMNVEV (reference sequence). This CDR3 spans 14 amino acids. The V gene lost 7 bases and the J gene lost 1 base, with 13 bases spanning the gap. In DNA, the CDR3 is TGTGCCAGCACCCGCGGGGGGAGGAACACTGAAGCTTTCTTT. Translated: CASTRGGRNTEAFF.

The gene calls are TRBV7-9 and TRBJ2-7; D remains unclear. This CDR3 has 14 residues. Trimming removed 1 base from V and 2 bases from J, with 9 bases in between. From germline, CDR1 is SEHNR and CDR2 FQNEAQ (reference sequence). The CDR3 here is CASSLVGGAYEQYF. DNA for the CDR3: TGTGCCAGCAGCTTAGTAGGCGGAGCCTACGAGCAGTACTTC.

This chain uses TRBV7-8 with TRBJ2-3, with 10 bases lining up with TRBD2. There are 15 residues in the CDR3. Germline V gives CDR1 SGHVS, CDR2 FQNEAQ. Trimming removed 5 bases from V and 4 bases from J; junction bases left unmatched: 6. The CDR3 protein is CASSRSSGGSDTQYF. In DNA form, the CDR3 reads TGTGCCAGCAGCAGATCTAGCGGGGGTTCAGATACGCAGTATTTT.

The rearrangement links TRBV5-1 to TRBJ2-3, with D maybe TRBD1 (5 bases). CDR3 length: 16 residues. V lost 0 bases to trimming and J lost 2 bases, with 13 bases between them. CDR1 SGHRS and CDR2 YFSETQ come from the germline V gene. The DNA of the CDR3 is TGCGCCAGCAGCTTGGGTGGACACGGTGACACAGATACGCAGTATTTT. Translation gives CASSLGGHGDTDTQYF.

This rearrangement joins TRBV18 to TRBJ1-1; D call uncertain. The germline V and J ends were trimmed by 3 bases and 8 bases, with 7 bases remaining between them. CDR3 length: 11 amino acids. Per germline, CDR1 KGHSH and CDR2 LQKENI. The CDR3 coding sequence is TGTGCCAGCTCACCGGCCCGAGAAGCTTTCTTT. This encodes CASSPAREAFF.

The chain combines TRBV12-3 or TRBV12-4 with TRBJ1-5; D may be TRBD1 (5 bases). The CDR3 loop spans 13 amino acids. V lost 3 bases, J lost 6 bases, and 9 bases lay in between. CDR3 sequence: CASSFSGVQPQHF. The CDR3 coding sequence is TGTGCCAGCAGTTTTTCGGGGGTTCAGCCCCAGCATTTT.

This chain uses TRBV7-2 with TRBJ2-3, with TRBD2 matching 9 bases. This CDR3 is built from 16 residues. After removal of 6 bases from V and 2 bases from J, the junction contained 9 bases not matched to a gene. From germline, CDR1 is SGHTA and CDR2 FQGNSA. The CDR3 sequence is CASSSSGVGSTDTQYF. In DNA, the CDR3 is TGTGCCAGCAGTTCTAGCGGGGTTGGTTCCACAGATACGCAGTATTTT.